This T cell receptor (beta chain) was sequenced for a study of PD-1 blockade in mismatch repair-deficient tumors. Sequencing used immunoSEQ multiplex PCR; TCRdb keeps in-frame clones, though not all of them. The repertoire holds around 25,000 clones, with about 83% as singletons. This CDR3 contains 11 residues. The V and J ends lost 9 bases and 4 bases respectively, with 9 bases between them. CDR1 is LNHDA and CDR2 is SQIVND in the germline V gene (reference sequence). The rearrangement uses TRBV19 and TRBJ1-2; no clear D gene. Sequencing was performed on peripheral blood, taken 12 weeks after starting pembrolizumab. The TCR sequence derives from an adult with mismatch repair-deficient cancer. The CDR3 nucleotides are TGTGCCAGCAGGATGGGCTATGGCTACACCTTC. It yields the protein CASRMGYGYTF.